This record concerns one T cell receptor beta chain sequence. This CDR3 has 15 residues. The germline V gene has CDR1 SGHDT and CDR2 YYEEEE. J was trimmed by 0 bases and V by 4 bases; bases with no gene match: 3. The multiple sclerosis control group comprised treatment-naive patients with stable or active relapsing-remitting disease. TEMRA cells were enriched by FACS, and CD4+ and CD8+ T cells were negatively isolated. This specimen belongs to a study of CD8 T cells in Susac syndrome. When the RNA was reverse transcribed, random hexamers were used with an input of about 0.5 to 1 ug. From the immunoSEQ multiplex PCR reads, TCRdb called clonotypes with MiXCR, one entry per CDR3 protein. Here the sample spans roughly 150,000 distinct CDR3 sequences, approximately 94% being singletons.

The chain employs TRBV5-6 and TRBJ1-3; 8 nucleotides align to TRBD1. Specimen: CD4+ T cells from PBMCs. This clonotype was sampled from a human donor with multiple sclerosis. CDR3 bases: TGTGCCAGCAGCGGGGGACAGGTCTCTGGAAACACCATATATTTT. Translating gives CASSGGQVSGNTIYF.